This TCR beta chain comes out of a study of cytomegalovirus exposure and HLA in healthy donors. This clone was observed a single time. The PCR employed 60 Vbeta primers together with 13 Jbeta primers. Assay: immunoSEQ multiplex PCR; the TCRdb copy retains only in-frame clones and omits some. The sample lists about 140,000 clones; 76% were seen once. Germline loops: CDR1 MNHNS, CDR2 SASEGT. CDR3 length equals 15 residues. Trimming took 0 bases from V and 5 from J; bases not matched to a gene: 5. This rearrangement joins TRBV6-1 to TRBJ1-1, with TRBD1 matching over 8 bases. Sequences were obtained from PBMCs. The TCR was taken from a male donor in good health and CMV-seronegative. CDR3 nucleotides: TGTGCCAGCAGTGAAGCGGACAGGGTGGGGACTGAAGCTTTCTTT. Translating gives CASSEADRVGTEAFF.